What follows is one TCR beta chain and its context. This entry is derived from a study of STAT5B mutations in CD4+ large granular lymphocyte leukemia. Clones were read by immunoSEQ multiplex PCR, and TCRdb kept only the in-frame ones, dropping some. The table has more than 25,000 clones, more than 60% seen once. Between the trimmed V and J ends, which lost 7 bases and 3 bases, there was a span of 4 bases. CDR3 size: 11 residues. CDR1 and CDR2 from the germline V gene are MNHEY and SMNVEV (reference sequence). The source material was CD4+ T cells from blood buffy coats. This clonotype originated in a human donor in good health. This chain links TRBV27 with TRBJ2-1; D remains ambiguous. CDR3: CASTHYNEQFF. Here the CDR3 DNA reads TGTGCCAGCACCCACTACAATGAGCAGTTCTTC.